The 19 T cell receptor beta chains listed next were all sequenced from one sample in a study of human T cells and chemical hapten exposure. This sample's time point: pre-sensitization, week 0. Treatment reported: therapeutic diphenylcyclopropenone sensitization with weekly scalp DPC. MiXCR, run by TCRdb on the RACE reads, gives a single entry per CDR3 protein. The sample carries a few hundred thousand distinct CDR3 sequences, about 5.4% recorded once. This specimen was whole blood, taken in connection with sensitization to the hapten diphenylcyclopropenone (DPC). The receptors were sampled from a woman between 18 and 30 years old with alopecia areata. Some clones in this sample may be carry-over from other donors' samples.

For this clonotype: Just one base apart from a much larger clone, this may be a read error. The rearrangement joins TRBV29-1 to TRBJ1-2, with unresolved D. CDR1 is SQVTM, CDR2 ANQGSEA, per germline. The CDR3 sequence is 12 residues long. Here the CDR3 reads CSASPTNCGYTF. In nucleotides, the CDR3 is TGCAGCGCTTCCCCAACTAACTGTGGCTACACCTTC. The full variable domain, in which reference TRBV29-1 and TRBJ1-2 provide the parts outside the CDR3, is SAVISQKPSRDICQRGTSLTIQCQVDSQVTMMFWYRQQPGQSLTLIATANQGSEATYESGFVIDKFPISRPNLTFSTLTVSNMSPEDSSIYLCSASPTNCGYTFGSGTRLTVV.

The chain combines TRBV13 with TRBJ2-3; 10 bases are shared with TRBD2. Looked up from germline, CDR1 is PRHDT and CDR2 is FYEKMQ (reference sequence). Trimming removed 2 bases from V and 5 bases from J; junction bases left unmatched: 10. CDR3 length: 17 amino acids. CDR3 amino acids: CASSLWERGGGEDTQYF. The DNA for the CDR3 is TGTGCCAGCAGCTTATGGGAGCGGGGGGGCGGTGAAGATACGCAGTATTTT.

The chain carries TRBV3-1 and TRBJ2-6; D is unclear. CDR3 length equals 14 residues. Germline V gene lookup returns CDR1 LGHDT and CDR2 YNNKEL (reference sequence). Deletions cut 2 bases from V and 2 bases from J, with 4 bases between. The CDR3 loop is CASSQNTGANVLTF. The CDR3 DNA sequence: TGTGCCAGCAGCCAAAACACTGGGGCCAACGTCCTGACTTTC.

The V call is TRBV5-4, the J call TRBJ2-1; a weak D match, TRBD1 (5 bases). The length of the CDR3 is 15 residues. Trimming removed 0 bases from V and 6 bases from J, with 13 bases in between. Germline V CDR1 and CDR2: SGHNT, YYREEE (reference sequence). CDR3 in amino acids: CASSLVGSQGNEQFF. CDR3 DNA: TGTGCCAGCAGCTTGGTAGGTAGTCAGGGCAATGAGCAGTTCTTC.

There are a few counts of this clonotype. The chain couples TRBV3-1 to TRBJ2-5; D is undetermined. V dropped 2 bases and J dropped 5 bases, with 3 bases sitting between them. The CDR3 runs 11 residues. Germline V gene lookup returns CDR1 LGHDT and CDR2 YNNKEL (reference sequence). The CDR3 coding sequence is TGTGCCAGCAGCCAATTCGAGACCCAGTACTTC. It yields the protein CASSQFETQYF.

V gene TRBV7-3 combines with J gene TRBJ1-1; the D is unclear. CDR1 and CDR2 from the germline V gene are SGHTA and FQGTGA. V lost 3 bases and J 8 bases, leaving 13 bases between the germline ends. This CDR3 has 13 residues. CDR3 amino acids: CASSFGTAAEAFF. The DNA of the CDR3 is TGTGCCAGCAGCTTCGGTACGGCAGCCGAAGCTTTCTTT.

This clonotype was detected only a few times. The genes are TRBV3-1 and TRBJ2-3, with D unresolved. This CDR3 has 16 amino acids. Trimming left V 4 bases short and J 5 bases short, with 19 bases between. Germline lookup yields CDR1 LGHDT and CDR2 YNNKEL (reference sequence). The CDR3 reads CASSLTGSFSGDTQYF. For the CDR3, the DNA is TGTGCCAGCAGCCTAACCGGGTCCTTCTCGGGAGATACGCAGTATTTT.

The V and J genes are TRBV12-5 and TRBJ1-5, with no clear D. The ends were cut back, 1 base at V and 9 bases at J, with 10 bases in the middle. This CDR3 contains 13 residues. Germline V lookup: CDR1 LGHNT, CDR2 FRNRAP. This chain's CDR3 is CASGLARISPQHF. CDR3 bases: TGTGCTAGTGGTTTGGCTAGGATATCGCCCCAGCATTTT.

This clonotype was recorded many times. This chain links TRBV9 with TRBJ1-6; D is unclear. The CDR3 totals 15 residues. Per germline, CDR1 SGDLS and CDR2 YYNGEE. V was clipped by 3 bases and J by 7 bases, with 14 bases between them. The CDR3 DNA reads as TGTGCCAGCAGCGAGGGAGGCAGGAGCAATTCACCCCTCCACTTT. This codes for CASSEGGRSNSPLHF.

The genes are TRBV7-6 and TRBJ2-1; D perhaps matches TRBD2 (6 bases). Germline lookup yields CDR1 SGHVS and CDR2 FNYEAQ. V lost 6 bases, J lost 10 bases, and 19 bases lay in between. The CDR3 runs to 14 residues. The DNA of the CDR3 is TGTGCCAGCAGTTCCGGAGGGGTGGCTGGGGAGCAGTTCTTC. Encoded protein: CASSSGGVAGEQFF.

Ten or more counts support this clonotype. This chain uses TRBV19 with TRBJ1-1; D unresolved. V lost 2 bases and J 5 bases, leaving 15 bases between the germline ends. The CDR3 has 15 residues. Germline assignment: CDR1 LNHDA and CDR2 SQIVND (reference sequence). CDR3 residues: CASSIPAGPRTEAFF. CDR3 sequence (DNA): TGTGCCAGTAGTATACCGGCGGGTCCAAGGACTGAAGCTTTCTTT. Full variable domain (rest looked up from reference TRBV19 and TRBJ1-1): DGGITQSPKYLFRKEGQNVTLSCEQNLNHDAMYWYRQDPGQGLRLIYYSQIVNDFQKGDIAEGYSVSREKKESFPLTVTSAQKNPTAFYLCASSIPAGPRTEAFFGQGTRLTVV.

This clonotype was detected only a few times. The rearrangement uses TRBV7-2 and TRBJ1-1; D gene ambiguous. V gave up 1 base and J gave up 3 bases, with 12 bases separating them. The CDR3 consists of 15 residues. Germline V CDR1 and CDR2: SGHTA, FQGNSA. The CDR3 sequence: CASSLVEGEDTEAFF. CDR3 nucleotide sequence: TGTGCCAGCAGCTTAGTTGAGGGCGAGGACACTGAAGCTTTCTTT.

This clonotype was seen repeatedly, ten times or more. This chain connects TRBV11-3 to TRBJ1-1; 8 positions match TRBD1. V gave up 5 bases and J gave up 4 bases; unmatched junction bases: 6. This CDR3 is built from 14 residues. In germline, CDR1 is SGHNT, CDR2 YENEEA. CDR3 nucleotide sequence: TGTGCCAGCAGCATCGGGACAGGAAGCACTGAAGCTTTCTTT. The encoded protein is CASSIGTGSTEAFF.

This clonotype was recorded at least ten times. This sequence joins TRBV6-6 and TRBJ1-4; D is possibly TRBD1 (6 bases). V dropped 6 bases and J dropped 0 bases, with 14 bases sitting between them. There are 16 residues in the CDR3. Germline-derived CDR1 and CDR2 are MNHNY and SVGAGI (reference sequence). The CDR3 DNA follows: TGTGCCAGCAGAAAAGGACAGCCTGCAACTAATGAAAAACTGTTTTTT. This translates into CASRKGQPATNEKLFF.

In this sample, this clonotype turned up a few times. The V and J genes are TRBV3-1 and TRBJ1-3, with D perhaps matching TRBD1 (6 bases). This CDR3 comprises 14 residues. Between the trimmed V and J ends, which lost 7 bases and 0 bases, there was a span of 10 bases. CDR1 is LGHDT, CDR2 YNNKEL, per germline (reference sequence). CDR3 in DNA: TGTGCCAGCACCCGGGACATCTCTGGAAACACCATATATTTT. Residues: CASTRDISGNTIYF.

There are many counts of this clonotype. This chain connects TRBV19 to TRBJ2-1; 12 nucleotides align to TRBD2. Germline V gives CDR1 LNHDA, CDR2 SQIVND (reference sequence). The CDR3 is made up of 17 amino acids. V was pared by 4 bases and J by 8 bases, with 12 bases of the junction left unmatched. The CDR3 sequence is CASSSRKGLAGPDEQFF. The DNA for the CDR3 is TGTGCCAGTAGTAGCCGAAAGGGACTAGCGGGTCCCGATGAGCAGTTCTTC. Looking up the rest from reference TRBV19 and TRBJ2-1 gives the full variable domain: DGGITQSPKYLFRKEGQNVTLSCEQNLNHDAMYWYRQDPGQGLRLIYYSQIVNDFQKGDIAEGYSVSREKKESFPLTVTSAQKNPTAFYLCASSSRKGLAGPDEQFFGPGTRLTVL.

This clonotype came up a few times. The rearrangement links TRBV20-1 to TRBJ1-5; D call uncertain. Trimming cost V 0 bases and J 0 bases, with 6 bases left between them. Germline V gene data show CDR1 as DFQATT and CDR2 as SNEGSKA (reference sequence). The CDR3 has 14 amino acids. DNA of the CDR3: TGCAGTGCTAGAGATCCTAATAGCAATCAGCCCCAGCATTTT. Translation gives CSARDPNSNQPQHF.

This clonotype was observed at least ten times. This chain links TRBV5-4 with TRBJ2-3; TRBD1 matches at 7 bases. Germline CDR1 reads SGHNT; CDR2 reads YYREEE (reference sequence). This CDR3 is built from 12 residues. The trim removed 4 bases at V and 9 bases at J, leaving 5 bases unmatched. CDR3 residues: CASSEPTGTQYF. As DNA, the CDR3 is TGTGCCAGCAGCGAACCGACAGGGACGCAGTATTTT.

The chain is built from TRBV10-3 and TRBJ2-3; D is unclear. Germline V gene lookup returns CDR1 ENHRY and CDR2 SYGVKD. Trimming cost V 6 bases and J 5 bases, with 15 bases left between them. This CDR3 contains 14 residues. The DNA for the CDR3 is TGTGCCATCAGGGCCCAAGTTGTTGGAGATACGCAGTATTTT. Residues: CAIRAQVVGDTQYF.